The present T cell receptor beta chain was sequenced within a study of OX40 agonist ivuxolimab in advanced cancers. The protocol was immunoSEQ multiplex PCR, while the TCRdb copy is restricted to in-frame clones and leaves out a portion. This table holds 25,000 to 40,000 clones, around 87% found once. Systemic immunosuppression or a history of autoimmune disease excluded patients. Blood sampling was done at baseline, cycle 4 day 1, and cycle 7 day 1. Germline trimming cut 3 bases from V and 3 bases from J; bases unmatched to any gene: 8. This CDR3 spans 17 amino acids. CDR1 is SGHTA and CDR2 is FQGNSA in the germline V gene.

The sequences come from CD4+ or CD8+ T cells sorted from blood, collected in a trial of the OX40 agonist ivuxolimab. This sequence originates from an adult with an advanced solid tumor such as melanoma, head and neck, liver or kidney cancer. This chain joins TRBV7-2 and TRBJ2-1; 10 bases map to TRBD2. CDR3 region: CASSFTLAGGFYNEQFF. The CDR3 nucleotides read TGTGCCAGCAGCTTTACCTTAGCGGGGGGTTTCTACAATGAGCAGTTCTTC.